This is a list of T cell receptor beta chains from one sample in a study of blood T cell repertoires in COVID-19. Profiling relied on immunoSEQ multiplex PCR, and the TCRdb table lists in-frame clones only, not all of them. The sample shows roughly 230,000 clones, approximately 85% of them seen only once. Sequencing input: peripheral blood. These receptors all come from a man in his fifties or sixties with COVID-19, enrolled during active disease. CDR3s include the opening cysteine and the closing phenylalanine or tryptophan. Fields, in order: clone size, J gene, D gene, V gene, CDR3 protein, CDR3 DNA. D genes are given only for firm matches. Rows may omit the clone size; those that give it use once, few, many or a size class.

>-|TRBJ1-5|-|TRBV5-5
CASSLTGQLNQPQHF
TGTGCCAGCAGCTTAACAGGACAGCTCAATCAGCCCCAGCATTTT
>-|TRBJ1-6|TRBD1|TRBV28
CASSFKGGTGAGLVGPLHF
TGTGCCAGCAGTTTCAAGGGCGGAACAGGGGCGGGTCTGGTCGGTCCCCTCCACTTT
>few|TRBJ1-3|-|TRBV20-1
CSASLPSGNTIYF
TGCAGTGCTAGTCTACCCTCTGGAAACACCATATATTTT
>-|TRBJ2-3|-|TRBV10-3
CAISEGRRGTDTQYF
TGTGCCATCAGTGAGGGGAGGAGGGGCACAGATACGCAGTATTTT
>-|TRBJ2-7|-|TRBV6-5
CASSPGRGNEQYF
TGTGCCAGCAGTCCAGGGCGCGGGAACGAGCAGTACTTC
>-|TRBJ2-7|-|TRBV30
CAWSLGGPYEQYF
TGTGCCTGGAGCCTGGGGGGACCCTACGAGCAGTACTTC
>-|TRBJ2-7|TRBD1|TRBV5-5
CASSQRTGTEQYF
TGTGCCAGCAGTCAAAGGACAGGGACCGAGCAGTACTTC
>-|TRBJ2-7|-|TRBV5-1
CASSLVDITYEQYF
TGCGCCAGCAGCTTGGTGGACATTACCTACGAGCAGTACTTC
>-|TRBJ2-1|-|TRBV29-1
CSVRGINIEQFF
TGCAGCGTTCGGGGTATTAATATTGAGCAGTTCTTC
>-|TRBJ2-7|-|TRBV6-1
CASSERSGAWGEQYF
TGTGCCAGCAGTGAAAGGTCAGGGGCTTGGGGCGAGCAGTACTTC
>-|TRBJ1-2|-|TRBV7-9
CASSPQGLSGYGYTF
TGTGCCAGCAGCCCACAGGGTTTATCAGGCTATGGCTACACCTTC
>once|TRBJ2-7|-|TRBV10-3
CAISVTGTYEQYF
TGTGCCATCAGTGTCACAGGAACCTACGAGCAGTACTTC
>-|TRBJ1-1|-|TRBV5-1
CASRLIGRMEAFF
TGCGCCAGCAGACTGATTGGGAGGATGGAAGCTTTCTTT
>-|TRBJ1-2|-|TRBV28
CASSLLEISGYTF
TGTGCCAGCAGTTTACTTGAGATTTCTGGCTACACCTTC
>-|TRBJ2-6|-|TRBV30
CAWRAGFGANVLTF
TGTGCCTGGAGGGCGGGCTTTGGGGCCAACGTCCTGACTTTC
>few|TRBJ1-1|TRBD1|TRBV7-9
CASSHTGVNTEAFF
TGTGCCAGCAGTCACACAGGGGTCAACACTGAAGCTTTCTTT
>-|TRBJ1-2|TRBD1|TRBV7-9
CASSHTDRGVYGYTF
TGTGCCAGCAGCCACACCGACAGGGGGGTCTATGGCTACACCTTC
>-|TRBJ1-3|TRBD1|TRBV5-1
CASRPDRAISGNTIYF
TGCGCCAGCAGGCCGGACAGGGCCATCTCTGGAAACACCATATATTTT
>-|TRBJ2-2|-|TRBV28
CASLGGAGELPRTGELFF
TGTGCCAGCCTAGGGGGGGCGGGGGAGCTACCCCGCACCGGGGAGCTGTTTTTT
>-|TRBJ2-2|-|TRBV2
CASGLHTGELFF
TGTGCCAGCGGACTTCACACCGGGGAGCTGTTTTTT
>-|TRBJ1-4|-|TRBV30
CAWSSARGGKLFF
TGTGCCTGGAGTTCAGCGAGGGGAGGAAAACTGTTTTTT
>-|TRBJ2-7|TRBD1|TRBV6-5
CASSYWDRGEQYF
TGTGCCAGCAGTTACTGGGACAGAGGTGAGCAGTACTTC